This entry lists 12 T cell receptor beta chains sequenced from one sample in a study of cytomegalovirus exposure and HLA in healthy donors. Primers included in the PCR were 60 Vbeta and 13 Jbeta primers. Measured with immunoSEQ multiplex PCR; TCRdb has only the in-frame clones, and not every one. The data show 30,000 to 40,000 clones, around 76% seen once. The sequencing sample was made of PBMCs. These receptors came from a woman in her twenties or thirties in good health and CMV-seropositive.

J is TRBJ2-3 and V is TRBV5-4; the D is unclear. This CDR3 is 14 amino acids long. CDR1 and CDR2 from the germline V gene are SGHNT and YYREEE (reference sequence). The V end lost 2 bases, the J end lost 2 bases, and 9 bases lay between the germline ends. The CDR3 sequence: CASSFSSVTDTQYF. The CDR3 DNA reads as TGTGCCAGCAGCTTCTCCTCGGTCACAGATACGCAGTATTTT.

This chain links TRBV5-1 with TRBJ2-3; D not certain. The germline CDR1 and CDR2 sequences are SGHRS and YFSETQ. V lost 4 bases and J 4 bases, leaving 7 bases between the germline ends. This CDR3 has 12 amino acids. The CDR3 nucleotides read TGCGCCAGCAGCCGCGTGGCAGATACGCAGTATTTT. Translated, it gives CASSRVADTQYF. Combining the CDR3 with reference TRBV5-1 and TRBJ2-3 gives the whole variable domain KAGVTQTPRYLIKTRGQQVTLSCSPISGHRSVSWYQQTPGQGLQFLFEYFSETQRNKGNFPGRFSGRQFSNSRSEMNVSTLELGDSALYLCASSRVADTQYFGPGTRLTVL.

The DNA of the CDR3 is TGCGCCAGCAGCCATCGACAGGGAAGCTCCTACGAGCAGTACTTC. Protein product: CASSHRQGSSYEQYF. The rearrangement links TRBV4-1 to TRBJ2-7, with 7 bases lining up with TRBD1. From germline, CDR1 is MGHRA and CDR2 YSYEKL. V trimming: 3 bases; J trimming: 0 bases; junction bases outside the gene matches: 5. The CDR3 totals 15 residues.

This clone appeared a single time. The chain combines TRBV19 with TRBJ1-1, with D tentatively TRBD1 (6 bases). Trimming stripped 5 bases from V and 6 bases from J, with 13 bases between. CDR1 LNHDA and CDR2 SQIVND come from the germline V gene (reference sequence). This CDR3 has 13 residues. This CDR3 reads CASSFSGEAEAFF. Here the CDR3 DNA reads TGTGCCAGTAGTTTCTCAGGGGAAGCTGAAGCTTTCTTT.

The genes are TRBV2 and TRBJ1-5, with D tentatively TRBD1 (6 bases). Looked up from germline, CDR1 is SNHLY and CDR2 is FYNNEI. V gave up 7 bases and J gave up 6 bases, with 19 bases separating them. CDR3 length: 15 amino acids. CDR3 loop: CASNIRQETGQPQHF. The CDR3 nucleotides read TGTGCCAGCAATATCCGACAGGAGACAGGTCAGCCCCAGCATTTT.

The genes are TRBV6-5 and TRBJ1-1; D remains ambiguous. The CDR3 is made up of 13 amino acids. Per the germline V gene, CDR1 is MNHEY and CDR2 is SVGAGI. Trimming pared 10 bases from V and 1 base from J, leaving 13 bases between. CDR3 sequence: CANQRQSNTEAFF. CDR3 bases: TGTGCCAACCAGAGGCAATCGAACACTGAAGCTTTCTTT.

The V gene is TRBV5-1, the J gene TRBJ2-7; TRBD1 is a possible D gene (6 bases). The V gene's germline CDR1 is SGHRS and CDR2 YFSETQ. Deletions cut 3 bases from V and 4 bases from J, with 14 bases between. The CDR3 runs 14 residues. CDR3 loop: CASSWGQGGYEQYF. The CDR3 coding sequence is TGCGCCAGCAGCTGGGGGCAGGGTGGGTACGAGCAGTACTTC.

This chain's CDR3 is CASSLYQGGYEQYF. CDR3 in DNA: TGTGCCAGCAGCTTATACCAAGGCGGGTACGAGCAGTACTTC. The chain joins TRBV11-2 to TRBJ2-5; TRBD2 might be the D (5 bases). The J call may be mistaken, given a closer DNA end match to TRBJ2-7. Germline assignment: CDR1 SGHAT and CDR2 FQNNGV. The CDR3 contains 14 residues.

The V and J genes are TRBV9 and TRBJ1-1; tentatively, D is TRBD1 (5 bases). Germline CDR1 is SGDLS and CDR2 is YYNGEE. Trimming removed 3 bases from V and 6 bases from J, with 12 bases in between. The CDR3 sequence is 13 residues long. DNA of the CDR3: TGTGCCAGCAGCGGCCAGGGTAACCCTGAAGCTTTCTTT. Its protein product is CASSGQGNPEAFF.

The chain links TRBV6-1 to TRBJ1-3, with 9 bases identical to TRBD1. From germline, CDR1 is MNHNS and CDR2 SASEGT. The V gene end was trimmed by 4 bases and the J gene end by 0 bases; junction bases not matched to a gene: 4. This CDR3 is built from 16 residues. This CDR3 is CASSVGQGNSGNTIYF. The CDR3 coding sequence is TGTGCCAGCAGTGTTGGACAGGGGAACTCTGGAAACACCATATATTTT.

The CDR3 loop reads CASSIGDRSYGYTF. The CDR3, as DNA: TGTGCCAGCAGTATAGGGGACAGATCCTATGGCTACACCTTC. V is TRBV28 and J is TRBJ1-2; TRBD1 aligns across 7 bases. The trim removed 5 bases at V and 4 bases at J, leaving 7 bases unmatched. The CDR3 has 14 amino acids. Per the germline V gene, CDR1 is MDHEN and CDR2 is SYDVKM.

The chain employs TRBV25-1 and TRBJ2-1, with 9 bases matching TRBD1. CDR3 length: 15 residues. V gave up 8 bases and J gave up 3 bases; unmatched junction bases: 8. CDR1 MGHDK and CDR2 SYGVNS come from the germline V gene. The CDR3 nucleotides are TGTGCCAGCTCCTGGGACAGGGATTTCTACAATGAGCAGTTCTTC. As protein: CASSWDRDFYNEQFF.